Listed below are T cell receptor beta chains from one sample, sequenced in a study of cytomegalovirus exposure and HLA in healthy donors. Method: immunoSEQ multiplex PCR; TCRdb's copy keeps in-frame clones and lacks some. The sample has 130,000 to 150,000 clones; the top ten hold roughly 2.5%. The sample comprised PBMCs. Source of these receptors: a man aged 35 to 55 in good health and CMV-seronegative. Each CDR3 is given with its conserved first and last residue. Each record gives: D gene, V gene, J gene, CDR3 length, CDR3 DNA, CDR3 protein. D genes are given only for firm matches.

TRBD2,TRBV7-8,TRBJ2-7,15,TGTGCCAGCAGCTCCGCCGGGGGGTCCCCCTACGAGCAGTACTTC,CASSSAGGSPYEQYF
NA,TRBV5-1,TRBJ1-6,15,TGCGCCAGCAGCTTGGGAGGACTGGGAAATTCACCCCTCCACTTT,CASSLGGLGNSPLHF
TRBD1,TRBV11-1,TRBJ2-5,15,TGTGCCAGCAGCTTACAGGGGGCCCAACAAGAGACCCAGTACTTC,CASSLQGAQQETQYF
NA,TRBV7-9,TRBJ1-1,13,TGTGCCAGCAGCTTAGTTAAAAACACTGAAGCTTTCTTT,CASSLVKNTEAFF
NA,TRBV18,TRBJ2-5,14,TGTGCCAGCTCACCATTGCTAGGAGAAGGGACCCAGTACTTC,CASSPLLGEGTQYF
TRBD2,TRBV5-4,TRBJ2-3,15,TGTGCCAGCAGCCCGGGGGGGAGGGCCACAGATACGCAGTATTTT,CASSPGGRATDTQYF
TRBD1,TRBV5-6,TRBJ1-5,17,TGTGCCAGCAGCTTGAGAGGAGGAGGGGGCGAGAGTCAGCCCCAGCATTTT,CASSLRGGGGESQPQHF
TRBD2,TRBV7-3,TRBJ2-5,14,TGTGCCAGCAGCGCCTCGACTAGCGGAGAGACCCAGTACTTC,CASSASTSGETQYF
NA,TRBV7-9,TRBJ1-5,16,TGTGCCAGCAGTTACGATTCCCGACAGGGCAATCAGCCCCAGCATTTT,CASSYDSRQGNQPQHF
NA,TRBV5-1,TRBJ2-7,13,TGCGCCAGCAGCTTGGAGGGGATTGGGGAGCAGTACTTC,CASSLEGIGEQYF
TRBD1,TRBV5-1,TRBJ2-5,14,TGCGCCAGCAGTCGGGCGGGACAGGAAGAGACCCAGTACTTC,CASSRAGQEETQYF
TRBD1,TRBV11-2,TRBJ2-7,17,TGTGCCAGCAGCTTAGATTGGGCAGGGGGCACCTCCTACGAGCAGTACTTC,CASSLDWAGGTSYEQYF
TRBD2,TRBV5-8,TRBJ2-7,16,TGTGCCAGCAGCCCGGGGACTAGCGGGGGAACCTACGAGCAGTACTTC,CASSPGTSGGTYEQYF
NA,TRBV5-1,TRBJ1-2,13,TGCGCCAGCAGCTTTTGGGCAGATTCAAGCTACACCTTC,CASSFWADSSYTF
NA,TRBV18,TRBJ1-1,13,TGTGCCAGCTCACCACTAACTGGCACTGAAGCTTTCTTT,CASSPLTGTEAFF
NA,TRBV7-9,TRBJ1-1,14,TGTGCCAGCAGCTTAGAGGGAGGGAGAACTGAAGCTTTCTTT,CASSLEGGRTEAFF
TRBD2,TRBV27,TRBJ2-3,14,TGTGCCACCCGAGATAGCGGGGGTTATGATACGCAGTATTTT,CATRDSGGYDTQYF
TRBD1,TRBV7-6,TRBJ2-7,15,TGTGCCAGCAGCTGGCCGGGACAGGGTACTTCCGAGCAGTACTTC,CASSWPGQGTSEQYF
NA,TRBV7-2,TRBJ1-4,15,TGTGCCAGCAGCCTCGAGACAGGTTTTAATGAAAAACTGTTTTTT,CASSLETGFNEKLFF
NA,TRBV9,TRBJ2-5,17,TGTGCCAGCAGCCCCCCGGGGATTAGCGGATACCAAGAGACCCAGTACTTC,CASSPPGISGYQETQYF
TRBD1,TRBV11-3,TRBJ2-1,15,TGTGCCAGCAGCTTGCGGGACAGGAACTCCAATGAGCAGTTCTTC,CASSLRDRNSNEQFF
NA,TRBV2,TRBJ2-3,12,TGTGCCAGCATCTATAGCACAGATACGCAGTATTTT,CASIYSTDTQYF
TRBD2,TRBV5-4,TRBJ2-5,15,TGTGCCAGCAGCTTGGCGGGGGGACTCCAAGAGACCCAGTACTTC,CASSLAGGLQETQYF
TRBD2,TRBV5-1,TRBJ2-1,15,TGCGCCAGCAGCCCGGGGGGGAGCTCCTACAATGAGCAGTTCTTC,CASSPGGSSYNEQFF
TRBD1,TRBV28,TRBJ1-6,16,TGTGCCAGCAGTTTGCTTGGACAGGGGAATAATTCACCCCTCCACTTT,CASSLLGQGNNSPLHF
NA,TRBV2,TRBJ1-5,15,TGTGCCAGCAGTAGACAGACTGATAGCAATCAGCCCCAGCATTTT,CASSRQTDSNQPQHF
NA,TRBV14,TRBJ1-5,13,TGTGCCAGCAGCCGACAGGTCAATCAGCCCCAGCATTTT,CASSRQVNQPQHF
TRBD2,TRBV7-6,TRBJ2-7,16,TGTGCCAGCAGCTTAGCGGGCGGGGGGGTCTCCTACGAGCAGTACTTC,CASSLAGGGVSYEQYF
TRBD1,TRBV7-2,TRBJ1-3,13,TGTGCCACTTACGGACAGGGGAGAAACACCATATATTTT,CATYGQGRNTIYF
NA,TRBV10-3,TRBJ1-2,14,TGTGCCATCAGACCCGACAGCGCCCCGATCGGCTACACCTTC,CAIRPDSAPIGYTF
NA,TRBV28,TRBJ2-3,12,TGTGCCAGTCGGACAAGCACAGATACGCAGTATTTT,CASRTSTDTQYF
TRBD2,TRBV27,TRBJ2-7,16,TGTGCCAGCACCTCCTTAGTTAGCGGGGGTTCCTACGAGCAGTACTTC,CASTSLVSGGSYEQYF
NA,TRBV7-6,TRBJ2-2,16,TGTGCCAGCAGCTTATCCGGTGCCTGGAACACCGGGGAGCTGTTTTTT,CASSLSGAWNTGELFF
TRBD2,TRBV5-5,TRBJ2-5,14,TGTGCCAGCAGCTTGGCGGGGGGTTCGGAGACCCAGTACTTC,CASSLAGGSETQYF
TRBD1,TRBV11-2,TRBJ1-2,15,TGTGCCAGCAGCTTATTGCAGGGGGGTAACTATGGCTACACCTTC,CASSLLQGGNYGYTF
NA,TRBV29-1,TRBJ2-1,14,TGCAGCGTCCTAGATCTACCCTCCTACAATGAGCAGTTCTTC,CSVLDLPSYNEQFF
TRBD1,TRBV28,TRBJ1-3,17,TGTGCCAGCAGTTCCCCCGGGACAGGGCGCCCTGGAAACACCATATATTTT,CASSSPGTGRPGNTIYF
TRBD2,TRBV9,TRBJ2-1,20,TGTGCCAGCAGCGTAGGTAGGACTAGCGGGGGGCTCCTGGGGCGAAATGAGCAGTTCTTC,CASSVGRTSGGLLGRNEQFF
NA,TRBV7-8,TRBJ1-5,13,TGTGCCAGCAGCTTAGGAGAAAATCAGCCCCAGCATTTT,CASSLGENQPQHF
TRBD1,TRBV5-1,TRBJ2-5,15,TGCGCCAGCAGCCTATCCGGGACAGGAGTCGAGACCCAGTACTTC,CASSLSGTGVETQYF
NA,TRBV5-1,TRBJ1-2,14,TGCGCCAGCAGCTTGGGACAGATATATACAGGCTACACCTTC,CASSLGQIYTGYTF
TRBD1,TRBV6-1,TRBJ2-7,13,TGTGCCAGCAGGGACAGGGGGCGCGGCGAGCAGTACTTC,CASRDRGRGEQYF
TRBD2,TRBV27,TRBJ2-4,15,TGTGCCAGCAGTCCCCTGGGAGCGGGGGCAAACATTCAGTACTTC,CASSPLGAGANIQYF
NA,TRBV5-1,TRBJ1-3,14,TGCGCCAGCAGCAAGGGGGACGCCGGAAACACCATATATTTT,CASSKGDAGNTIYF
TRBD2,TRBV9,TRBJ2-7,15,TGTGCCAGCAGCGTAATGGGGGGGGACTCCTACGAGCAGTACTTC,CASSVMGGDSYEQYF
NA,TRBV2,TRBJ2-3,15,TGTGCCAGCAGTGGGGGACACCCTAGCACAGATACGCAGTATTTT,CASSGGHPSTDTQYF
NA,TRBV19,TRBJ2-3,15,TGTGCCAGTAGTATCCGGGAAGGGAGCACAGATACGCAGTATTTT,CASSIREGSTDTQYF
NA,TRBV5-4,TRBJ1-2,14,TGTGCCAGCAGCTCGACACAGGGAGGGTATGGCTACACCTTC,CASSSTQGGYGYTF
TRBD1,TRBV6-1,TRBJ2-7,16,TGTGCCAGCAGTGAAGGTGAGGGGACAGGGTCGTTTTTTTGGAACTTC,CASSEGEGTGSFFWNF
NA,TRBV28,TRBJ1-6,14,TGTGCCAGCAGTCCGACAGCAGCTAATTCACCCCTCCACTTT,CASSPTAANSPLHF
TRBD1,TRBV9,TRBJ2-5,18,TGTGCCAGCAGTCCCTTGGACAGGGGGGAAGGTAACCAAGAGACCCAGTACTTC,CASSPLDRGEGNQETQYF
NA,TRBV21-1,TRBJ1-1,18,TGTGCCAGCAGCCCCCACCGGGACAGGGGAATGGGAAACACTGAAGCTTTCTTT,CASSPHRDRGMGNTEAFF
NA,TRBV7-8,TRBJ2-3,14,TGTGCCAGCAGCTATCCCGGCCGGGAGGATACGCAGTATTTT,CASSYPGREDTQYF
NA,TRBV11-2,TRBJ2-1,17,TGTGCCAGCAGCCTTAGGGAAGGGGCTAGCGTTAAGGATGAGCAGTTCTTC,CASSLREGASVKDEQFF
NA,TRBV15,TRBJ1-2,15,TGTGCCACCAGCAGAGACCCAGGGGCTTACTATGGCTACACCTTC,CATSRDPGAYYGYTF
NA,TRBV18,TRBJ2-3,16,TGTGCCAGCTCACCACTTGATACTGGCGGGAACCAACTTGGGTATTTT,CASSPLDTGGNQLGYF
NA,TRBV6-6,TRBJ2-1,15,TGTGCCAGCAGTTACCAGGGGGGCTCCTACAATGAGCAGTTCTTC,CASSYQGGSYNEQFF
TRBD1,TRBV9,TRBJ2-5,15,TGTGCCAGCAGCGACGACAGGGGATTGGAAGAGACCCAGTACTTC,CASSDDRGLEETQYF
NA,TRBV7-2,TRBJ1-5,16,TGTGCCAGCAGCTTAGGTGGGGGGGACGGCAATCAGCCCCAGCATTTT,CASSLGGGDGNQPQHF